A selection of T cell receptor beta chains follows, all from one sample in a study of response to subunit inactivated influenza vaccine. From the RT-PCR reads, TCRdb called clonotypes with MiXCR, one entry per CDR3 protein. The sample carries 500,000 to 600,000 distinct CDR3 sequences, 14% recorded once. The input for sequencing was PBMCs from blood, taken less than 13 days after vaccination. These receptors all come from a man aged 45-60 years who received an inactivated influenza vaccine. Both conserved end residues are part of each CDR3. A D gene is named only where the DNA matches it firmly. Clone size is not always given. Where it is, it says once, few, many or a class for expanded clones.

d_call j_call v_call clone_size cdr3_nt cdr3_aa
. TRBJ1-6 TRBV12-3/TRBV12-4 few TGTGCCAGCACCCCGGGAGGGGGACTGGGGAATTCACCCCTCCACTTT CASTPGGGLGNSPLHF
. TRBJ2-3 TRBV5-5 . TGTGCCAGCAGCCCGGAAATGTTTGGAGATACGCAGTATTTT CASSPEMFGDTQYF
. TRBJ1-5 TRBV20-1 few TGCAGTGCTAGTGAGCAGATTAATCAGCCCCAGCATTTT CSASEQINQPQHF
. TRBJ2-1 TRBV12-3/TRBV12-4 few TGTGCCAGCAGTCAAGGACCGAGCCCCAATGAGCAGTTCTTC CASSQGPSPNEQFF
TRBD1 TRBJ2-3 TRBV19 . TGTGCCAGTAGGATCTCCGGGACAGGGGGGTCCGATACGCAGTATTTT CASRISGTGGSDTQYF
TRBD1 TRBJ2-7 TRBV20-1 . TGCAGTGCTTTGTCCGGGACAGGGAACTCCTACGAGCAGTACTTC CSALSGTGNSYEQYF
. TRBJ1-2 TRBV4-2 . TGTGCCAGCAGCCAGGGGTTAGAAACAAACCCATCTGGCTACACCTTC CASSQGLETNPSGYTF
. TRBJ2-7 TRBV7-2 few TGTGCCAGCAGCTCCCTTCACGGGTACGAGCAGTACTTC CASSSLHGYEQYF
. TRBJ2-7 TRBV20-1 few TGCAGTGCTAGAGCTGTGGATTGGGGCTTCGACGAGCAGTACTTC CSARAVDWGFDEQYF
. TRBJ2-1 TRBV9 . TGTGCCAGCAGAGGACTGAACAATGAGCAGTTCTTC CASRGLNNEQFF
. TRBJ1-1 TRBV20-1 few TGCAGTGCTAGAGATCTCACAAATTATGAAGCTTTCTTT CSARDLTNYEAFF
. TRBJ2-7 TRBV20-1 few TGCAGTGCGACCATCGGGGGCTACGAGCAGTACTTC CSATIGGYEQYF
TRBD1 TRBJ1-5 TRBV19 . TGTGCCAGTAGTAAACAGGGGGTACGCGGCCAGCCCCAGCATTTT CASSKQGVRGQPQHF
. TRBJ2-1 TRBV7-9 few TGTGCCAGCAGATTGGTGGGATACGATGAGCAGTTCTTC CASRLVGYDEQFF
. TRBJ1-2 TRBV27 . TGTGCCAGTAGCGGGGGGGGTGGCTATGGCTACACCTTC CASSGGGGYGYTF
. TRBJ2-3 TRBV10-3 few TGTGCCATCAGTGTTGCTAGCACAGATACGCAGTATTTT CAISVASTDTQYF
TRBD2 TRBJ2-3 TRBV20-1 . TGCAGTGCTAGAAGGACTAGCGGGGGGCCCGGCACAGATACGCAGTATTTT CSARRTSGGPGTDTQYF
TRBD2 TRBJ2-3 TRBV15 . TGTGCCACCAGCATTCTTGGACTAGCGGGAGGGCCGGCAGATACGCAGTATTTT CATSILGLAGGPADTQYF
. TRBJ1-6 TRBV7-8 few TGTGCCAGCAGCTTAGGAGGTTTGGTCCCTAATGGGGATTCACCCCTCCACTTT CASSLGGLVPNGDSPLHF
. TRBJ1-3 TRBV5-6 few TGTGCCAGCATCCAAGGGTCGGGGTCTGGAAACACCATATATTTT CASIQGSGSGNTIYF
. TRBJ2-7 TRBV6-2/TRBV6-3 few TGTGCCAGCAGGACCGACTCTTACGAGCAGTACTTC CASRTDSYEQYF
TRBD2 TRBJ2-2 TRBV7-2 . TGTGCCAGCAGCTTAGAAGCGGGAGTTATCGGGGAGCTGTTTTTT CASSLEAGVIGELFF
. TRBJ2-2 TRBV12-3/TRBV12-4 . TGTGCCGTCAGACCTGGCGTGGGGGAGCTGTTTTTT CAVRPGVGELFF
. TRBJ2-5 TRBV3-1 . TGTGCCAGCAGCCAAGAAGGGCGGAATTCGGAGACCCAGTACTTC CASSQEGRNSETQYF
. TRBJ1-5 TRBV20-1 few TGCAGTGCTAGAGATGGACAGTTCCTGCGCCGGAGACAGCCCCAGCATTTT CSARDGQFLRRRQPQHF
. TRBJ2-1 TRBV20-1 . TGCAGTGCTAGCGGGAATACCTACAATGAGCAGTTCTTC CSASGNTYNEQFF
TRBD2 TRBJ2-3 TRBV29-1 . TGCAGCGTTGAAGGGGGTAGCGGGAGATTTTCAGATACGCAGTATTTT CSVEGGSGRFSDTQYF
. TRBJ2-2 TRBV20-1 . TGCAGTGCTAGAGATACAGGAACCGGGGAGCTGTTTTTT CSARDTGTGELFF
TRBD1 TRBJ1-2 TRBV4-2 few TGTGCCAGCAGCGGATATGCCGGGACAGGGGACGGCTACACCTTC CASSGYAGTGDGYTF
. TRBJ2-7 TRBV29-1 many TGCAGCGCAACTGACAGTGGGGCCTACGAGCAGTACTTC CSATDSGAYEQYF
. TRBJ1-1 TRBV5-1 . TGCGCCAGCAGCTTGTATGGCAGTATCACTGAAGCTTTCTTT CASSLYGSITEAFF
. TRBJ2-7 TRBV28 few TGTGCCAGCAGAACCGGGACAACCTACGAGCAGTACTTC CASRTGTTYEQYF
. TRBJ1-6 TRBV12-3/TRBV12-4 . TGTGCCAGCAGTGACATGGCACCCCTCCACTTT CASSDMAPLHF
. TRBJ1-1 TRBV6-2/TRBV6-3 many TGTGCCAGCAGTTACTCTCAAACAGAGATTAACACTGAAGCTTTCTTT CASSYSQTEINTEAFF
. TRBJ1-5 TRBV15 . TGTGCCACCAGCAGAGATCCAGGGAATCAGCCCCAGCATTTT CATSRDPGNQPQHF
TRBD2 TRBJ2-2 TRBV20-1 few TGCAGTGCTCCAGGGCGGGGGACCAACACCGGGGAGCTGTTTTTT CSAPGRGTNTGELFF
. TRBJ2-2 TRBV4-2 . TGTGCCAGCAGCACCCTGGACACCGGGGAGCTGTTTTTT CASSTLDTGELFF
. TRBJ2-1 TRBV24-1 . TGTGCCACCAGTGATTTGCCAGGAGGCTACAATGAGCAGTTCTTC CATSDLPGGYNEQFF
. TRBJ2-1 TRBV20-1 . TGCAGTGCTTCAAAGGGGGAGGTAGTCAATGAGCAGTTCTTC CSASKGEVVNEQFF
. TRBJ2-1 TRBV10-1 few TGCGCCAGTACGGGACAACGAGGCCCCTACAATGAGCAGTTCTTC CASTGQRGPYNEQFF
TRBD2 TRBJ2-1 TRBV4-1 few TGCGCCAGCAGCCAGGTACTCCAGCGGGGGCCGTACAATGAGCAGTTCTTC CASSQVLQRGPYNEQFF
. TRBJ2-3 TRBV24-1 . TGTGCCACCACCCCCGGGGGATGGACAGATACGCAGTATTTT CATTPGGWTDTQYF